This T cell receptor beta chain was sequenced for a study of a mutant IDH1 vaccine in newly diagnosed glioma. Overall study results and limits: Variations in leading peripheral T cell clonotypes appeared to have no connection with pseudoprogression.

Assay: immunoSEQ multiplex PCR; the TCRdb copy retains only in-frame clones and omits some. The data show approximately 92,000 clones, with roughly 75% seen just once and roughly 6.9% held by the top ten. A note on this clone: Antigen specificity is unknown.

Germline values: CDR1 SGHTA, CDR2 FQGNSA. V lost 1 base and J lost 0, with 6 bases in between. There are 14 residues in the CDR3. Time point here: baseline, week 1 (first vaccination visit). Treatment defined: pre-vaccination baseline after standard-of-care therapy. The clonotype was recovered from a man aged 35-49 years with glioma. Sequenced material: PBMCs, taken from a glioma patient treated with radiotherapy, temozolomide or both. This chain uses TRBV7-2 with TRBJ1-2; D remains unclear. The CDR3 spells CASSLGTANYGYTF. The CDR3 DNA sequence: TGTGCCAGCAGCTTAGGGACGGCTAACTATGGCTACACCTTC.